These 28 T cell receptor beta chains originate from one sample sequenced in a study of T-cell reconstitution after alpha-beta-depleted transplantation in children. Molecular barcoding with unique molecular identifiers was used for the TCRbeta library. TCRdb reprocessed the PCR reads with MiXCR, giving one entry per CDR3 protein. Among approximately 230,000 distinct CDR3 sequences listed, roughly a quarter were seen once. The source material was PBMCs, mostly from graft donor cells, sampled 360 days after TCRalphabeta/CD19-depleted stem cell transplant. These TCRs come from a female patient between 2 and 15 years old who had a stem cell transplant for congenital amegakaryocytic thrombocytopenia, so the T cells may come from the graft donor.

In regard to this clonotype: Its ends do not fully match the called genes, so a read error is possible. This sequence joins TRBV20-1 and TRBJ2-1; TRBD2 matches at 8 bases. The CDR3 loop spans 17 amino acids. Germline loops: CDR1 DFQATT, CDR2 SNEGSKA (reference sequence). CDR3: CSDRDDPSGLLYNEQFF. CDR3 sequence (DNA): TGCAGTGATAGAGATGACCCTAGCGGGTTACTCTACAATGAGCAGTTCTTC.

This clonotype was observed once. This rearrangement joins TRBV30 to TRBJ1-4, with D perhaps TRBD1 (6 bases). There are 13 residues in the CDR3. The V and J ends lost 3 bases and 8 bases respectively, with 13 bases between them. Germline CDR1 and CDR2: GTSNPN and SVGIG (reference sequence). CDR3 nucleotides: TGTGCCTGGAGGGGACAATCTGGGGAAAAACTGTTTTTT. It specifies CAWRGQSGEKLFF.

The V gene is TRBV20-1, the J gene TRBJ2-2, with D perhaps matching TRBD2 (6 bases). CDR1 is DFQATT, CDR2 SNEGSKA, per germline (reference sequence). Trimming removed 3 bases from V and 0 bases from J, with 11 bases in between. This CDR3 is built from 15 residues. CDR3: CSARGGFANTGELFF. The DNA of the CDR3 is TGCAGTGCTAGGGGGGGTTTTGCGAACACCGGGGAGCTGTTTTTT.

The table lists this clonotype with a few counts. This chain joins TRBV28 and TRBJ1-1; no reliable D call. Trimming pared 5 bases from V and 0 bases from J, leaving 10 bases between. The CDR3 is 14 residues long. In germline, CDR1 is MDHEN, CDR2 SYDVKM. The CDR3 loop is CASSPTVLNTEAFF. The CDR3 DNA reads TGTGCCAGCAGTCCCACTGTCTTGAACACTGAAGCTTTCTTT.

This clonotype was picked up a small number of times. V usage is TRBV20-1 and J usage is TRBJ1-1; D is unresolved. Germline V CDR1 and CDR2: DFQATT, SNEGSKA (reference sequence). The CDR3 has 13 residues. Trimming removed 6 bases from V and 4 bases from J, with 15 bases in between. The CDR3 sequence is CSALDPSGTEAFF. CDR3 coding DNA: TGCAGTGCCCTGGACCCCTCAGGCACTGAAGCTTTCTTT.

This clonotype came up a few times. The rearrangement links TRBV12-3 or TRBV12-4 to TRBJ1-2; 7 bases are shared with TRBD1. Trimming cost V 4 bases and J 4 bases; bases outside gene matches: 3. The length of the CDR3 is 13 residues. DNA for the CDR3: TGTGCCAGCAGTTCTTACAGGGGCTATGGCTACACCTTC. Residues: CASSSYRGYGYTF.

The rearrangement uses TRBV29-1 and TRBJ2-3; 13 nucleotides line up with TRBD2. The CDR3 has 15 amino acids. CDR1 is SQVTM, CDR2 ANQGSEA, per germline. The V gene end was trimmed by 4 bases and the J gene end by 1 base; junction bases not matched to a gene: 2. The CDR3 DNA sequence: TGCAGCGTTGGGGGACTAGCGGGGCGCACAGATACGCAGTATTTT. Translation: CSVGGLAGRTDTQYF.

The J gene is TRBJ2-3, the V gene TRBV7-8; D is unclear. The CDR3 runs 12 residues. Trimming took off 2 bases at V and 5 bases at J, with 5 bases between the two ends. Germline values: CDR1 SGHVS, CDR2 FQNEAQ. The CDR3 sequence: CASSLKIDTQYF. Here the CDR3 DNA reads TGTGCCAGCAGCTTAAAGATAGATACGCAGTATTTT. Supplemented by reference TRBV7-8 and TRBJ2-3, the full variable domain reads GAGVSQSPRYKVAKRGQDVALRCDPISGHVSLFWYQQALGQGPEFLTYFQNEAQLDKSGLPSDRFFAERPEGSVSTLKIQRTQQEDSAVYLCASSLKIDTQYFGPGTRLTVL.

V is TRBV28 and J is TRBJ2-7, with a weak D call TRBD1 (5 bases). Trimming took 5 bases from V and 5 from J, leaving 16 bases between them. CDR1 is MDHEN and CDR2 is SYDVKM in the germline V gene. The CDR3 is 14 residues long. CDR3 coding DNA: TGTGCCAGCAGTGAGAAGGGGAAGGATGACGAGCAGTACTTC. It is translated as CASSEKGKDDEQYF.

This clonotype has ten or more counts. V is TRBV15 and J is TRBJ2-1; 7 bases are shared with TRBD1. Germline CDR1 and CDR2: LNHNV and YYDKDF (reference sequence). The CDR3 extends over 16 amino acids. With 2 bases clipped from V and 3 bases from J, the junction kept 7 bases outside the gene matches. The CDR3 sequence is CATSRIRQGIYNEQFF. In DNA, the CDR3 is TGTGCCACCAGCAGAATTAGACAGGGTATCTACAATGAGCAGTTCTTC.

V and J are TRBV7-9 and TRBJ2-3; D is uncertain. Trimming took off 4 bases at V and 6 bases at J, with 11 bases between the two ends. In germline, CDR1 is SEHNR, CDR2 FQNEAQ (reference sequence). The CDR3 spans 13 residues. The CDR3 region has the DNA TGTGCCAGCAGCTCCCCCCAGTGGGATACGCAGTATTTT. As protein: CASSSPQWDTQYF.

In DNA, the CDR3 is TGTGCCACCAGCAGAGGCAGGACAGGGGTGGCCAAAAACATTCAGTACTTC. Translation gives CATSRGRTGVAKNIQYF. V is TRBV15 and J is TRBJ2-4; TRBD1 matches at 9 bases. V dropped 1 base and J dropped 1; count of bases not matched to a gene: 5. The length of the CDR3 is 17 residues. CDR1 is LNHNV and CDR2 is YYDKDF in the germline V gene (reference sequence).

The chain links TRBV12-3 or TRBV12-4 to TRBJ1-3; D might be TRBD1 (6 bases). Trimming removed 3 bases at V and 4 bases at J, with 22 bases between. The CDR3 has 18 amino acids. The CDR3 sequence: CASSFPSRTARRGNTIYF. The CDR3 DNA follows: TGTGCCAGCAGTTTCCCTAGTCGGACAGCGCGAAGGGGAAACACCATATATTTT.

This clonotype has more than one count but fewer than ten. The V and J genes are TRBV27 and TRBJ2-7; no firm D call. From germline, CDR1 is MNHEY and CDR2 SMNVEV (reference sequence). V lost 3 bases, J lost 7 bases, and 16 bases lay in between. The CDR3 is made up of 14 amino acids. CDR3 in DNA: TGTGCCAGCAGTTTGCTCGGCTCTCCCACGGAGCAGTACTTC. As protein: CASSLLGSPTEQYF.

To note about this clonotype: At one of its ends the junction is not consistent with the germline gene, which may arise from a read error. CDR3 nucleotide sequence: TGTTCCAGCAGTCGACAAACTAGCGGAGGTTACGAGCAGTACTTC. As protein: CSSSRQTSGGYEQYF. This chain joins TRBV28 and TRBJ2-7, with 8 nucleotides matching TRBD2. The germline CDR1 and CDR2 sequences are MDHEN and SYDVKM. The CDR3 is 15 residues long.

The CDR3 protein is CASSPLLSYQETQYF. In nucleotides, the CDR3 is TGTGCCAGCTCACCTCTCCTGAGCTACCAAGAGACCCAGTACTTC. This rearrangement joins TRBV18 to TRBJ2-5, with no clear D. CDR1 is KGHSH and CDR2 is LQKENI in the germline V gene. This CDR3 has 15 residues. Deletions cut 3 bases from V and 0 bases from J, with 11 bases between.

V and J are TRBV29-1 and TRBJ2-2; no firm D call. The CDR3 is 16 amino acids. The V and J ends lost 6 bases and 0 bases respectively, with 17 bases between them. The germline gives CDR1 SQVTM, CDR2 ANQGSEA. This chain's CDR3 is CSVLTPASTNTGELFF. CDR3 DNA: TGCAGCGTCCTTACTCCGGCCTCGACGAACACCGGGGAGCTGTTTTTT.

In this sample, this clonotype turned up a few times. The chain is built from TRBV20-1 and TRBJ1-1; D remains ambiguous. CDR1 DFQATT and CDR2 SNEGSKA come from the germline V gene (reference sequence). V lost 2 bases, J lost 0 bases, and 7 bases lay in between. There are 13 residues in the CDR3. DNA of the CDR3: TGCAGTGCTAGACGGCAGATGAACACTGAAGCTTTCTTT. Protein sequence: CSARRQMNTEAFF.

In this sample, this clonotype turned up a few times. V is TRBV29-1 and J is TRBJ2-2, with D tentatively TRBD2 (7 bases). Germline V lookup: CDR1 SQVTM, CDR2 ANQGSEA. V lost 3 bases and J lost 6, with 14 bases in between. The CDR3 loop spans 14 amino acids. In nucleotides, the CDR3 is TGCAGCGTTGAGCGGGGGCCTGGGGCCGGGGAGCTGTTTTTT. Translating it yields CSVERGPGAGELFF.

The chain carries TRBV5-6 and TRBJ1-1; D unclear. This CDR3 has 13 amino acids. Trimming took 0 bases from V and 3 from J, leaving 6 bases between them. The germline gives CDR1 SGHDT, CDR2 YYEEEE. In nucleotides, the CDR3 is TGTGCCAGCAGCTTGGAGCAGGACACTGAAGCTTTCTTT. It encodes CASSLEQDTEAFF.

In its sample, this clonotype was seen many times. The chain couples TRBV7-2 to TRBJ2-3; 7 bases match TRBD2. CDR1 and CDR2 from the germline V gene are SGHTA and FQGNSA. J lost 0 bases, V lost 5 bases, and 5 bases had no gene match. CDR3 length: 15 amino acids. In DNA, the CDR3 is TGTGCCAGCAGCCCCCTAGCGGCTAGCACAGATACGCAGTATTTT. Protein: CASSPLAASTDTQYF.

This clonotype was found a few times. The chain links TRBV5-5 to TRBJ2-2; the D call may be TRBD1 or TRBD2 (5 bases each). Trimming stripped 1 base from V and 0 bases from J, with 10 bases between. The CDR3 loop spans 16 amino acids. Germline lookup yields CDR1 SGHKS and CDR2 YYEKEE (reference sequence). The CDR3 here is CASSLPGPTNTGELFF. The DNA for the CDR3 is TGTGCCAGCAGCTTGCCGGGGCCCACGAACACCGGGGAGCTGTTTTTT. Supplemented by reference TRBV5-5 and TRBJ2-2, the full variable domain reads DAGVTQSPTHLIKTRGQQVTLRCSPISGHKSVSWYQQVLGQGPQFIFQYYEKEERGRGNFPDRFSARQFPNYSSELNVNALLLGDSALYLCASSLPGPTNTGELFFGEGSRLTVL.

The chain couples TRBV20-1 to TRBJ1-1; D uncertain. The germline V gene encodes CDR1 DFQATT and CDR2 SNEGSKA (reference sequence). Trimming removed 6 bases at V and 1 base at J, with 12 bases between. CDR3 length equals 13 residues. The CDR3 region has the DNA TGCAGTGCCCTCTGGCAGGAGAACACTGAAGCTTTCTTT. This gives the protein CSALWQENTEAFF.

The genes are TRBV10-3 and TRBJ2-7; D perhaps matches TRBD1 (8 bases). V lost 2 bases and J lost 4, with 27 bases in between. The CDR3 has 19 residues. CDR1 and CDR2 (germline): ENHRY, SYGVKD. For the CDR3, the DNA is TGTGCCATCAGTGAGCCGATGGGACCGACAGGGGAGGGGTTTTACGAGCAGTACTTC. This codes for CAISEPMGPTGEGFYEQYF.

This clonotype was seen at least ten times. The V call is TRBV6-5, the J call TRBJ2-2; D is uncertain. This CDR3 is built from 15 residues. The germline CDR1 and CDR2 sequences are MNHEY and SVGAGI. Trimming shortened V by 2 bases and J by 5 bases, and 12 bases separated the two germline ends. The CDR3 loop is CASSYGDVGTGELFF. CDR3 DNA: TGTGCCAGCAGTTACGGAGATGTGGGTACCGGGGAGCTGTTTTTT.

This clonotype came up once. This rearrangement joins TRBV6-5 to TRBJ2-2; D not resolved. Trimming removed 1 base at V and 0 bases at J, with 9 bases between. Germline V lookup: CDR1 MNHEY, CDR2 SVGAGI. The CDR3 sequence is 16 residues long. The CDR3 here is CASSYLDGSNTGELFF. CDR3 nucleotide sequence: TGTGCCAGCAGTTACTTGGACGGATCGAACACCGGGGAGCTGTTTTTT.

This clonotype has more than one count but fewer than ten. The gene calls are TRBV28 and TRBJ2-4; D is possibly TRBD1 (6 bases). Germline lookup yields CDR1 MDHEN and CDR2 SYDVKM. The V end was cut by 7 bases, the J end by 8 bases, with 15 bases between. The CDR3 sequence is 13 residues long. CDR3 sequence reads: CASTVPGQDIQYF. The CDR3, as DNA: TGTGCCAGCACCGTACCGGGACAAGACATTCAGTACTTC. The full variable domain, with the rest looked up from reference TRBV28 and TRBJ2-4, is DVKVTQSSRYLVKRTGEKVFLECVQDMDHENMFWYRQDPGLGLRLIYFSYDVKMKEKGDIPEGYSVSREKKERFSLILESASTNQTSMYLCASTVPGQDIQYFGAGTRLSVL.

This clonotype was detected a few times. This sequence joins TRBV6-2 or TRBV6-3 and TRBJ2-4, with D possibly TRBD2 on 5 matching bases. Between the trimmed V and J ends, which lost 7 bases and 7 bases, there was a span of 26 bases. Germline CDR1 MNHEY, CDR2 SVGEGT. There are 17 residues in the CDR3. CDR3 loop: CASNAPSTGSLLNIQYF. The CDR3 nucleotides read TGTGCCAGCAACGCTCCCTCAACTGGGAGCTTACTGAACATTCAGTACTTC.